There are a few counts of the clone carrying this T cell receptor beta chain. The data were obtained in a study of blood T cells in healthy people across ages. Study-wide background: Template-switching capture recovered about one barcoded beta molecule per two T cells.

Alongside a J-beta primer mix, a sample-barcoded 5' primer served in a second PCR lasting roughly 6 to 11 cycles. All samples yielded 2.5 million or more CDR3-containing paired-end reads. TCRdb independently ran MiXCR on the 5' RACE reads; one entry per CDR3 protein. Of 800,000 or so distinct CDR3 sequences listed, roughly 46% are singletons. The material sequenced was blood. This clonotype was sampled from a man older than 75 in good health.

In nucleotides, the CDR3 is TGTGCCAGCAGCCAAACAGGACAGGGGGCTTTCTCTGGGGCCAACGTCCTGACTTTC. The encoded protein is CASSQTGQGAFSGANVLTF. The chain recombines TRBV4-2 with TRBJ2-6, with 11 bases lining up with TRBD1. Unmatched junction bases numbered 6, after V lost 2 bases and J lost 0 bases. The CDR3 has 19 amino acids. Germline-derived CDR1 and CDR2 are LGHNA and YNFKEQ.